The 11 T cell receptor beta chains reported below all come from one sample, sequenced in a study of shared clonotypes between healthy human individuals. Sequencing used immunoSEQ multiplex PCR; TCRdb keeps in-frame clones, though not all of them. The data contain around 1,000,000 clones, around 77% of them singletons. Specimen: memory CD4+ T cells from PBMCs. The subset is: CD45RA-negative fraction. Receptors originate from a man between 18 and 29 years old in good health. Some clones in this sample may be carry-over from other donors' samples.

The V and J genes are TRBV30 and TRBJ1-2, with D unresolved. There are 11 residues in the CDR3. Germline CDR1 GTSNPN, CDR2 SVGIG (reference sequence). V gave up 7 bases and J gave up 8 bases, with 14 bases separating them. CDR3 in amino acids: CAFDFNRGYTF. Here the CDR3 DNA reads TGTGCCTTCGACTTCAACCGGGGCTACACCTTC.

The chain recombines TRBV2 with TRBJ2-7; no reliable D call. This CDR3 comprises 11 residues. Germline V gene data show CDR1 as SNHLY and CDR2 as FYNNEI. CDR3 amino acids: CSSGVGYEQYF. CDR3 DNA: TGTTCCTCCGGCGTCGGCTACGAGCAGTACTTC.

Concerning this clone itself: Other DNA sequences in the same sample also yield this CDR3. In nucleotides, the CDR3 is TGTGCCAGCAGTGCCAAAGGGGGCACTGAAGCTTTCTTT. Its translation: CASSAKGGTEAFF. This rearrangement joins TRBV6-1 to TRBJ1-1, with a weak D call TRBD1 (6 bases). V lost 4 bases and J lost 4, with 10 bases in between. The CDR3 extends over 13 amino acids. CDR1 is MNHNS and CDR2 is SASEGT in the germline V gene.

The chain links TRBV30 to TRBJ2-3; D might be TRBD1 (5 bases). This CDR3 is built from 14 residues. V lost 8 bases, J lost 0 bases, and 15 bases lay in between. Germline CDR1 reads GTSNPN; CDR2 reads SVGIG (reference sequence). The CDR3 sequence is CARHRKSSTDTQYF. The CDR3 region has the DNA TGTGCCAGACACAGGAAATCTAGCACAGATACGCAGTATTTT.

The rearrangement links TRBV28 to TRBJ1-5; the D is unclear. The length of the CDR3 is 14 residues. Germline V gene lookup returns CDR1 MDHEN and CDR2 SYDVKM. V was trimmed by 5 bases and J by 0 bases, leaving 8 bases between them. CDR3 coding DNA: TGTGCCAGCAGTCGAACAAATAGCAATCAGCCCCAGCATTTT. Its translation is CASSRTNSNQPQHF.

In its sample, this clone was seen a few times. V is TRBV5-1 and J is TRBJ2-7; D uncertain. The ends were cut back, 1 base at V and 2 bases at J, with 10 bases in the middle. This CDR3 has 14 residues. Germline CDR1 SGHRS, CDR2 YFSETQ. The chain's CDR3 is CASSLSWPTYEQYF. CDR3 DNA: TGCGCCAGCAGCTTGTCTTGGCCCACCTACGAGCAGTACTTC. Full variable domain (remainder filled in from reference TRBV5-1 and TRBJ2-7): KAGVTQTPRYLIKTRGQQVTLSCSPISGHRSVSWYQQTPGQGLQFLFEYFSETQRNKGNFPGRFSGRQFSNSRSEMNVSTLELGDSALYLCASSLSWPTYEQYFGPGTRLTVT.

The chain carries TRBV7-9 and TRBJ2-7; 9 bases agree with TRBD1. With 5 bases clipped from V and 2 bases from J, the junction kept 4 bases outside the gene matches. Germline V CDR1 and CDR2: SEHNR, FQNEAQ (reference sequence). This CDR3 contains 14 residues. CDR3: CASSLRTGAYEQYF. Here the CDR3 DNA reads TGTGCCAGCAGCCTCCGGACAGGGGCCTACGAGCAGTACTTC.

CDR3: CASSLDPQGREQYF. As DNA, the CDR3 is TGTGCCAGCAGCTTAGACCCTCAGGGCCGCGAGCAGTACTTC. This chain connects TRBV11-3 to TRBJ2-7; a weak D match, TRBD1 (5 bases). V was cut by 0 bases and J by 6 bases, with 12 bases left in between. Germline CDR1 and CDR2: SGHNT and YENEEA. CDR3 length: 14 amino acids.

This clone was detected a few times. The chain uses TRBV7-3 and TRBJ2-1; no clear D gene. V gave up 4 bases and J gave up 3 bases, with 10 bases separating them. CDR3 length: 14 amino acids. Germline CDR1 is SGHTA and CDR2 is FQGTGA. CDR3 in amino acids: CASSSHWGYNEQFF. The CDR3 region has the DNA TGTGCCAGCAGCTCCCACTGGGGCTACAATGAGCAGTTCTTC.

The V and J genes are TRBV5-1 and TRBJ2-6; D is undetermined. V was clipped by 0 bases and J by 1 base, with 8 bases between them. CDR1 is SGHRS, CDR2 YFSETQ, per germline. The CDR3 is 16 amino acids. CDR3 sequence reads: CASSLVGGSGANVLTF. The CDR3 nucleotides read TGCGCCAGCAGCTTGGTAGGCGGTTCTGGGGCCAACGTCCTGACTTTC.

The V call is TRBV27, the J call TRBJ1-5; a possible D gene is TRBD1 (6 bases). The CDR3 covers 14 residues. Germline V gene lookup returns CDR1 MNHEY and CDR2 SMNVEV (reference sequence). Trimming stripped 0 bases from V and 7 bases from J, with 10 bases between. CDR3 residues: CASSLSQGLQPQHF. The CDR3 nucleotides are TGTGCCAGCAGTTTATCGCAGGGGTTGCAGCCCCAGCATTTT.